The 32 T cell receptor beta chains below come from one sample, sequenced in a study of cytomegalovirus exposure and HLA in healthy donors. Libraries were prepared by immunoSEQ multiplex PCR; TCRdb keeps only in-frame clonotypes and omits some of them. The data hold a few hundred thousand clones, with 80% to 90% observed a single time. Sequencing input: PBMCs. The receptors were sampled from a woman aged 18-29 years in good health and CMV-seronegative.

This chain's CDR3 is CSALWTGPSEAFF. The CDR3 DNA reads TGCAGCGCCCTCTGGACAGGCCCCTCTGAAGCTTTCTTT. V is TRBV29-1 and J is TRBJ1-1; 7 bases agree with TRBD1. V trimming: 7 bases; J trimming: 6 bases; junction bases outside the gene matches: 11. The length of the CDR3 is 13 residues. In germline, CDR1 is SQVTM, CDR2 ANQGSEA.

This chain's CDR3 is CASSYQGRTDYGYTF. Here the CDR3 DNA reads TGTGCCAGCAGTTATCAGGGGCGCACCGATTATGGCTACACCTTC. The chain recombines TRBV6-5 with TRBJ1-2, with a possible D match to TRBD1 (6 bases). Germline V gene lookup returns CDR1 MNHEY and CDR2 SVGAGI. The CDR3 is 15 residues long. V lost 3 bases and J lost 5, with 16 bases in between.

This clone was recorded a few times. Relative to the germline gene, one junction end is altered; a read error may explain this. The chain combines TRBV4-1 with TRBJ2-1, with 12 bases that match TRBD2. The V gene's germline CDR1 is MGHRA and CDR2 YSYEKL. There are 17 residues in the CDR3. The CDR3 sequence is CASTQSWTSGIYNEQFF. CDR3 coding DNA: TGCGCCAGCACCCAATCCTGGACTAGCGGGATCTACAATGAGCAGTTCTTC.

The V gene is TRBV4-1, the J gene TRBJ1-2, with no clear D. V gave up 0 bases and J gave up 0 bases, with 14 bases separating them. Germline V CDR1 and CDR2: MGHRA, YSYEKL. This CDR3 is built from 17 residues. The CDR3 spells CASSQERRNLANYGYTF. For the CDR3, the DNA is TGCGCCAGCAGCCAAGAACGGCGGAACTTAGCTAACTATGGCTACACCTTC.

The chain combines TRBV4-3 with TRBJ1-2; TRBD1 might be the D (6 bases). Germline CDR1 LGHNA, CDR2 YSLEER. CDR3 length equals 16 residues. The V and J ends lost 1 base and 0 bases respectively, with 12 bases between them. The CDR3 nucleotides read TGCGCCAGCAGCCAAGGGTCCCGGACAGCTAACTATGGCTACACCTTC. This translates into CASSQGSRTANYGYTF.

The rearrangement joins TRBV2 to TRBJ1-1, with 9 bases that match TRBD1. The length of the CDR3 is 14 residues. V was pared by 4 bases and J by 4 bases, with 4 bases of the junction left unmatched. Germline V CDR1 and CDR2: SNHLY, FYNNEI. The CDR3 spells CASSVRTGVTEAFF. The CDR3 nucleotides are TGTGCCAGCAGTGTCAGGACAGGGGTCACTGAAGCTTTCTTT.

The rearrangement joins TRBV11-2 to TRBJ2-1; tentative D call: TRBD2 (5 bases). The germline V gene has CDR1 SGHAT and CDR2 FQNNGV. The length of the CDR3 is 13 residues. V was shortened by 4 bases and J by 10 bases, with 14 bases between the two germline ends. The CDR3 here is CASSSREGNEQFF. For the CDR3, the DNA is TGTGCCAGCAGCTCGCGAGAGGGAAACGAGCAGTTCTTC.

The chain combines TRBV14 with TRBJ1-5; D perhaps matches TRBD1 (5 bases). CDR3 length: 13 amino acids. CDR1 SGHDN and CDR2 FVKESK come from the germline V gene. V gave up 4 bases and J gave up 2 bases, with 6 bases separating them. CDR3 sequence (DNA): TGTGCCAGCAGCCCGGGGGGCAATCAGCCCCAGCATTTT. Translated, it gives CASSPGGNQPQHF.

The J gene is TRBJ2-7, the V gene TRBV2, with 8 bases that match TRBD1. Germline lookup yields CDR1 SNHLY and CDR2 FYNNEI. The junction had 5 bases not matched to a gene; V was cut back by 7 bases and J by 0 bases. The CDR3 length is 14 residues. The CDR3 protein is CASIRTGNSYEQYF. In nucleotides, the CDR3 is TGTGCCAGCATACGGACAGGGAACTCCTACGAGCAGTACTTC.

This chain joins TRBV10-3 and TRBJ1-1, with D tentatively TRBD1 (6 bases). The V end was cut by 6 bases, the J end by 8 bases, with 13 bases between. Germline CDR1 and CDR2: ENHRY and SYGVKD. This CDR3 has 12 residues. The CDR3 DNA reads TGTGCCATCAGGTCAGGGGAGGGCGAAGCTTTCTTT. Encoded protein: CAIRSGEGEAFF.

A few counts support this clone. The rearrangement links TRBV30 to TRBJ1-2, with a tentative D call TRBD1 (6 bases). Germline loops: CDR1 GTSNPN, CDR2 SVGIG (reference sequence). The CDR3 length is 13 residues. V lost 0 bases, J lost 7 bases, and 12 bases lay in between. The CDR3 spells CAWSVGGDSGYTF. The DNA of the CDR3 is TGTGCCTGGAGTGTAGGGGGGGATAGTGGCTACACCTTC. Together with reference TRBV30 and TRBJ1-2, the CDR3 gives the full variable domain: SQTIHQWPATLVQPVGSPLSLECTVEGTSNPNLYWYRQAAGRGLQLLFYSVGIGQISSEVPQNLSASRPQDRQFILSSKKLLLSDSGFYLCAWSVGGDSGYTFGSGTRLTVV.

The chain couples TRBV5-1 to TRBJ1-1; 10 bases match TRBD1. Germline-derived CDR1 and CDR2 are SGHRS and YFSETQ. There are 14 residues in the CDR3. The J segment lost 12 bases and the V segment lost 2 bases, leaving 10 bases of the junction unmatched. CDR3 nucleotides: TGCGCCAGCAGCTTAGGACAGGGGGAATTTGAGTCTTTCTTT. This translates into CASSLGQGEFESFF.

This clone was detected only once. This chain links TRBV11-3 with TRBJ1-2; D is undetermined. The CDR3 consists of 14 residues. The germline V gene has CDR1 SGHNT and CDR2 YENEEA. V was trimmed by 6 bases and J by 5 bases, leaving 16 bases between them. The CDR3 DNA reads as TGTGCCAGCAGTCCGCGGCCAGAAGGTTATGGCTACACCTTC. As protein: CASSPRPEGYGYTF.

This sequence joins TRBV5-8 and TRBJ1-1, with 10 positions matching TRBD1. CDR3 length: 15 residues. CDR1 is SGHTS, CDR2 YDEGEE, per germline. The V and J ends lost 2 bases and 5 bases, in that order; junction bases with no gene match: 6. CDR3 DNA sequence: TGTGCCAGCAGCTTCCGACAGGGGGCAGATACTGAAGCTTTCTTT. Residues: CASSFRQGADTEAFF. The whole variable domain, filled in from reference TRBV5-8 and TRBJ1-1, reads EAGVTQSPTHLIKTRGQQATLRCSPISGHTSVYWYQQALGLGLQFLLWYDEGEERNRGNFPPRFSGRQFPNYSSELNVNALELEDSALYLCASSFRQGADTEAFFGQGTRLTVV.

The chain employs TRBV11-2 and TRBJ1-2; D may be TRBD1 (6 bases). The CDR3 has 14 residues. Germline-derived CDR1 and CDR2 are SGHAT and FQNNGV. V was pared by 5 bases and J by 5 bases, with 15 bases between. CDR3 nucleotide sequence: TGTGCCAGCAGCGTTACAGGGCTCGGATATGGCTACACCTTC. Translated: CASSVTGLGYGYTF.

On this clone itself: This same CDR3 is encoded by further DNA sequences in the sample. The chain couples TRBV5-6 to TRBJ1-2, with unresolved D. CDR1 is SGHDT and CDR2 is YYEEEE in the germline V gene. The ends were cut back, 4 bases at V and 0 bases at J, with 10 bases in the middle. The CDR3 has 14 amino acids. CDR3 nucleotide sequence: TGTGCCAGCAGCCGCGACACGTCTAACTATGGCTACACCTTC. Its protein is CASSRDTSNYGYTF.

The rearrangement uses TRBV5-5 and TRBJ1-3; no firm D call. This CDR3 is built from 14 residues. With 1 base removed from V and 0 bases from J, the gap between germline ends came to 5 bases. CDR1 SGHKS and CDR2 YYEKEE come from the germline V gene (reference sequence). CDR3 region: CASSLPLSGNTIYF. CDR3 coding DNA: TGTGCCAGCAGCTTGCCCCTCTCTGGAAACACCATATATTTT.

The V gene is TRBV28, the J gene TRBJ2-7, with D maybe TRBD1 (5 bases). The CDR3 totals 12 residues. Trimming took off 6 bases at V and 5 bases at J, with 11 bases between the two ends. CDR1 is MDHEN and CDR2 is SYDVKM in the germline V gene. The CDR3 region has the DNA TGTGCCAGCAGGGACAATGTACACGAGCAGTACTTC. Translated, it gives CASRDNVHEQYF.

This chain joins TRBV13 and TRBJ2-1; D remains unclear. V lost 1 base to trimming and J lost 5 bases, with 6 bases between them. Germline values: CDR1 PRHDT, CDR2 FYEKMQ (reference sequence). The CDR3 has 13 residues. The CDR3 nucleotides are TGTGCCAGCAGCTTAGCCAGTAACAATGAGCAGTTCTTC. Amino acids: CASSLASNNEQFF.

The rearrangement links TRBV2 to TRBJ2-5, with 13 bases matching TRBD2. Trimming took 2 bases from V and 3 from J; bases not matched to a gene: 12. The CDR3 loop spans 19 amino acids. Looked up from germline, CDR1 is SNHLY and CDR2 is FYNNEI. Here the CDR3 DNA reads TGTGCCAGCAGTGAATATAGACTAGCGGGGGGCCCAACCAAAGAGACCCAGTACTTC. Amino acid sequence: CASSEYRLAGGPTKETQYF.

This clone was detected only a few times. This chain connects TRBV30 to TRBJ2-7; 10 positions agree with TRBD2. The germline CDR1 and CDR2 sequences are GTSNPN and SVGIG (reference sequence). After removal of 7 bases from V and 5 bases from J, the junction contained 5 bases not matched to a gene. This CDR3 spans 12 amino acids. The CDR3 sequence: CASSGSTHEQYF. The CDR3 region has the DNA TGTGCCTCTAGCGGGAGCACCCACGAGCAGTACTTC.

This clone appeared a few times. CDR3 in amino acids: CASSLRRSEQYF. The CDR3 DNA follows: TGTGCCAGCAGCTTGAGACGGAGCGAGCAGTACTTC. The chain employs TRBV5-4 and TRBJ2-7; the D is unclear. The CDR3 extends over 12 amino acids. Germline V gene lookup returns CDR1 SGHNT and CDR2 YYREEE (reference sequence). The V end was cut by 1 base, the J end by 6 bases, with 8 bases between.

The V and J genes are TRBV6-5 and TRBJ2-1; D unclear. Germline V gives CDR1 MNHEY, CDR2 SVGAGI. CDR3 length equals 13 residues. Trimming took 0 bases from V and 7 from J, leaving 7 bases between them. CDR3 loop: CASSYSPGNEQFF. Written as DNA, the CDR3 is TGTGCCAGCAGTTACTCTCCCGGGAATGAGCAGTTCTTC.

CDR3 nucleotides: TGTGCCAGCAGAGGCAACCTCAGGGGCTCTTATGAGCAGTACTTC. Translating gives CASRGNLRGSYEQYF. The V gene is TRBV6-1, the J gene TRBJ2-7; TRBD1 is a possible D gene (6 bases). The CDR3 consists of 15 residues. Germline CDR1 is MNHNS and CDR2 is SASEGT. Deletions cut 6 bases from V and 7 bases from J, with 22 bases between.

V is TRBV7-2 and J is TRBJ1-5; possible D gene TRBD1, 5 bases. V lost 3 bases, J lost 5 bases, and 14 bases lay in between. CDR1 and CDR2 (germline): SGHTA, FQGNSA. The CDR3 loop spans 15 amino acids. The CDR3 region has the DNA TGTGCCAGCAGCTTGGGCTTCTCGGGGGATCAGCCCCAGCATTTT. It codes for CASSLGFSGDQPQHF.

This rearrangement joins TRBV6-6 to TRBJ2-7; 13 bases line up with TRBD2. The CDR3 runs 16 residues. After removal of 5 bases from V and 5 bases from J, the junction contained 9 bases not matched to a gene. CDR1 MNHNY and CDR2 SVGAGI come from the germline V gene (reference sequence). CDR3: CASSPGLAGVVHEQYF. The DNA for the CDR3 is TGTGCCAGCAGTCCAGGACTAGCGGGAGTCGTCCACGAGCAGTACTTC.

The V and J genes are TRBV14 and TRBJ2-7, with a tentative D call TRBD2 (6 bases). The CDR3 consists of 13 residues. Germline loops: CDR1 SGHDN, CDR2 FVKESK. V was clipped by 6 bases and J by 5 bases, with 14 bases between them. CDR3 DNA: TGTGCCAGCAGTCCCAGGAGGGGTAACGAGCAGTACTTC. Encoded protein: CASSPRRGNEQYF.

The chain recombines TRBV28 with TRBJ1-2; 7 nucleotides agree with TRBD1. The germline V gene has CDR1 MDHEN and CDR2 SYDVKM. The CDR3 has 13 amino acids. The junction had 5 bases not matched to a gene; V was cut back by 2 bases and J by 8 bases. The CDR3 DNA reads as TGTGCCAGCAGTTTAGGGACAGCTAGAGGCTACACCTTC. This gives the protein CASSLGTARGYTF.

CDR3 sequence (DNA): TGTGCCAGCACGGGCTTCTCGGGGGATCGGGCCTATGGCTACACCTTC. Translating it yields CASTGFSGDRAYGYTF. The chain carries TRBV6-6 and TRBJ1-2; a weak D match, TRBD1 (5 bases). The V gene's germline CDR1 is MNHNY and CDR2 SVGAGI (reference sequence). V was cut by 7 bases and J by 4 bases, with 22 bases left in between. The CDR3 totals 16 residues.

The V and J genes are TRBV29-1 and TRBJ2-7; D is possibly TRBD1 (6 bases). Per germline, CDR1 SQVTM and CDR2 ANQGSEA. The CDR3 runs 16 residues. V gave up 0 bases and J gave up 1 base, with 16 bases separating them. CDR3 protein: CSVEEPFGGSSYEQYF. CDR3 nucleotides: TGCAGCGTTGAAGAACCCTTTGGGGGCTCGTCCTACGAGCAGTACTTC.

The J gene is TRBJ1-5, the V gene TRBV4-1; TRBD1 is a possible D gene (6 bases). Germline V gene lookup returns CDR1 MGHRA and CDR2 YSYEKL. CDR3 length equals 16 residues. Trimming removed 0 bases at V and 4 bases at J, with 13 bases between. The CDR3 reads CASSQEWDIGNQPQHF. DNA of the CDR3: TGCGCCAGCAGCCAAGAATGGGACATAGGAAATCAGCCCCAGCATTTT.

The table lists this clone with a count of one. This chain links TRBV27 with TRBJ2-7; 11 bases are shared with TRBD1. J was trimmed by 6 bases and V by 6 bases; bases with no gene match: 7. The CDR3 loop spans 14 amino acids. CDR1 is MNHEY, CDR2 SMNVEV, per germline (reference sequence). CDR3 in DNA: TGTGCCAGCAGCCCAGGGACAGGGGGTAGCGAGCAGTACTTC. Its translation: CASSPGTGGSEQYF.